Below, one T cell receptor beta chain is given with its context. This specimen comes from a study of technical replicates of blood from a few donors. TCRdb's table, derived via immunoSEQ multiplex PCR, lists solely in-frame clones and lacks some. The profile shows 70,000 to 90,000 clones, more than 80% of them singletons. CDR3 length equals 14 residues. Losses at the gene ends were 6 bases for V and 1 base for J; bases not matched to a gene: 4. Germline V CDR1 and CDR2: SGHRS, YFSETQ. The receptor's source is a human donor in good health. V is TRBV5-1 and J is TRBJ2-5, with 9 nucleotides matching TRBD2. Sequencing was carried out using T cells isolated from PBMCs. The CDR3 DNA reads TGCGCCAGCAAGAGAGCGGGGGGCCAAGAGACCCAGTACTTC. It encodes CASKRAGGQETQYF.